This TCR beta chain was captured in a study of naive and memory T cell subsets. CD4+ T cell IFNgamma after overnight CMV lysate exposure gave donor CMV status. CD4 T cells were positively selected, then CD8 T cells from the CD4-negative fraction. Cells stained for CD3, CD4, CD8, CD45RA and CD27 were sorted into four subsets. Study findings and constraints: Especially in CD8 cells, naive repertoires contained a few larger clonotypes, possibly CD45RA-re-expressing memory cells. There was no ground truth to check naive and memory subset results.

Two oligonucleotides, mixed equimolar, formed the beta constant-region primer covering TRBC1 and TRBC2. Four rounds of PCR amplified the ligated cDNA using nested alpha and beta constant-region primers plus SP2. TCRdb re-derived calls from the UMI-ligation and nested PCR reads in MiXCR, one entry per CDR3 protein. The sample yields about 150,000 distinct CDR3 sequences, about 20% seen once. The CDR3 consists of 15 residues. J was trimmed by 2 bases and V by 6 bases; bases with no gene match: 6. Germline CDR1 and CDR2: SNHLY and FYNNEI. This clonotype has more than one count but fewer than ten. The antigen remains undetermined.

The sequence was collected from a human donor in good health. Sequenced: naive CD4+ T cells from blood. This sequence joins TRBV2 and TRBJ1-5; 8 bases are a match to TRBD1. The CDR3 region is CASSEQGGGNQPQHF. The CDR3 DNA reads as TGTGCCAGCAGCGAACAGGGGGGCGGCAATCAGCCCCAGCATTTT.